Listed here are 2 T cell receptor beta chains from one sample, sequenced in a study of monozygotic twins with cystic fibrosis. Profiling relied on immunoSEQ multiplex PCR, and the TCRdb table lists in-frame clones only, not all of them. The sample comprises about 11,000 clones, roughly 96% of which are singletons, and roughly 0.8% rests with the top ten. Sequencing was performed on blood. All receptors come from a boy between 5 and 17 years old with cystic fibrosis.

V and J are TRBV2 and TRBJ2-5; tentative D call: TRBD2 (6 bases). CDR1 and CDR2 from the germline V gene are SNHLY and FYNNEI. The CDR3 contains 14 residues. With 8 bases removed from V and 11 bases from J, the gap between germline ends came to 24 bases. The CDR3 DNA is TGTGCCAGCCCTTCCGGGACTCACCAGTGGGAGCAGTACTTC. Translated: CASPSGTHQWEQYF.

The rearrangement links TRBV5-5 to TRBJ2-7; D gene uncertain. The ends were cut back, 0 bases at V and 7 bases at J, with 8 bases in the middle. Per the germline V gene, CDR1 is SGHKS and CDR2 is YYEKEE (reference sequence). The CDR3 extends over 12 amino acids. The CDR3 loop is CASSLDPREQYF. The CDR3 bases are TGTGCCAGCAGCTTGGATCCAAGGGAGCAGTACTTC.